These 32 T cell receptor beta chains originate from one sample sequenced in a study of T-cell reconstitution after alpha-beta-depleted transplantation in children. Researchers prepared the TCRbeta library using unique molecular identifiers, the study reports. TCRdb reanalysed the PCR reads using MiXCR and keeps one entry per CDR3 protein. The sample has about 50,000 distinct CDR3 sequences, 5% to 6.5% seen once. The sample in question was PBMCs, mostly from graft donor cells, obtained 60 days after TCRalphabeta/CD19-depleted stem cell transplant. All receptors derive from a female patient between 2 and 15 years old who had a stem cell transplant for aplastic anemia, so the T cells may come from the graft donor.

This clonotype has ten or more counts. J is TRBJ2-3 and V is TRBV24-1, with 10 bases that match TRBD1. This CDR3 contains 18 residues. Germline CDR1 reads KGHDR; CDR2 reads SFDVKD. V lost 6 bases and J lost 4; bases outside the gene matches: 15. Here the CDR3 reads CATSPGQGLLGGSDTQYF. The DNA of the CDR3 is TGTGCCACCAGTCCGGGACAGGGGTTGCTTGGAGGCTCAGATACGCAGTATTTT.

The DNA for the CDR3 is TGTGCCAGCGGTGGAAGGGGTCCAGATACGCAGTATTTT. It is translated as CASGGRGPDTQYF. The gene calls are TRBV2 and TRBJ2-3, with D maybe TRBD1 (5 bases). V was trimmed by 8 bases and J by 4 bases, leaving 13 bases between them. The germline gives CDR1 SNHLY, CDR2 FYNNEI. The CDR3 contains 13 residues.

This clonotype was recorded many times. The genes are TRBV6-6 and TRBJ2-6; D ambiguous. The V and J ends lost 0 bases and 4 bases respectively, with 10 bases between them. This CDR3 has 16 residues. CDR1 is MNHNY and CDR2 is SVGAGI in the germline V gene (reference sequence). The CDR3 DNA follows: TGTGCCAGCAGTTACTCGAGGTCGCCGGGGGCCAACGTCCTGACTTTC. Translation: CASSYSRSPGANVLTF.

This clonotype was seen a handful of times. The CDR3 protein is CATSRGDGNTEAFF. CDR3 DNA sequence: TGTGCCACCAGCAGAGGAGACGGGAACACTGAAGCTTTCTTT. The chain uses TRBV15 and TRBJ1-1; D gene ambiguous. The CDR3 consists of 14 residues. Trimming shortened V by 1 base and J by 1 base, and 7 bases separated the two germline ends. Germline values: CDR1 LNHNV, CDR2 YYDKDF (reference sequence).

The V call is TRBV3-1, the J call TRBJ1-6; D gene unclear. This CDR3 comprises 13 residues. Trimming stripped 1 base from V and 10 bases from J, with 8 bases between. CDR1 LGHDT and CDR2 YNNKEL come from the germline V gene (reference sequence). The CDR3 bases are TGTGCCAGCAGCCAAGTAGAGGGCTCACCCCTCCACTTT. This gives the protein CASSQVEGSPLHF.

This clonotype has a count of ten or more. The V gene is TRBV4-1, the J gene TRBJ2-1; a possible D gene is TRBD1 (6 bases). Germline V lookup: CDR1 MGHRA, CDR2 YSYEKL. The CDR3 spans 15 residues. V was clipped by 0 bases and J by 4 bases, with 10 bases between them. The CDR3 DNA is TGCGCCAGCAGCCAAGAAGGTCAGGGGTACAATGAGCAGTTCTTC. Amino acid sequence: CASSQEGQGYNEQFF.

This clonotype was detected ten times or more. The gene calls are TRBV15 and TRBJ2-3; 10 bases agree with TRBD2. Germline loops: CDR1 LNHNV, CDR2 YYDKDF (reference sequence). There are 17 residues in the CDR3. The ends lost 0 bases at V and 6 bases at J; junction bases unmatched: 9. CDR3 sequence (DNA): TGTGCCACCAGCAGAGAGCTAGCGGGAGCCACGCGCGATACGCAGTATTTT. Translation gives CATSRELAGATRDTQYF. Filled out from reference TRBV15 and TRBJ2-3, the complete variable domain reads DAMVIQNPRYQVTQFGKPVTLSCSQTLNHNVMYWYQQKSSQAPKLLFHYYDKDFNNEADTPDNFQSRRPNTSFCFLDIRSPGLGDTAMYLCATSRELAGATRDTQYFGPGTRLTVL.

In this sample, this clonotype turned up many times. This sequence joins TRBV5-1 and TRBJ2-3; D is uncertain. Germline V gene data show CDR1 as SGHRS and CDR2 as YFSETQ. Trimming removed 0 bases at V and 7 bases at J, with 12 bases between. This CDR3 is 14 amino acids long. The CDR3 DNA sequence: TGCGCCAGCAGCTTGGAGGTCCGCCAGAATACGCAGTATTTT. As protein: CASSLEVRQNTQYF.

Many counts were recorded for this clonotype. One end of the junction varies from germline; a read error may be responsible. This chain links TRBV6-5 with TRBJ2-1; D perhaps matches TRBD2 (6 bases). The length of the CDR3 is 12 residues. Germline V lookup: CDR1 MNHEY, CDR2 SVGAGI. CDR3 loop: CASSGLGGTWDF. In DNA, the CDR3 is TGTGCCAGCAGTGGACTGGGAGGCACCTGGGATTTC.

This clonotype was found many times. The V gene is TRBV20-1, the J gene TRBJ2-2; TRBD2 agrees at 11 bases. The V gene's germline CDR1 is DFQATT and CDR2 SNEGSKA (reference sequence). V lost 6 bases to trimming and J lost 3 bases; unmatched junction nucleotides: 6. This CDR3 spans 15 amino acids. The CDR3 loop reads CSATSGSSYTGELFF. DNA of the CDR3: TGCAGTGCCACTAGCGGGAGTTCGTACACCGGGGAGCTGTTTTTT.

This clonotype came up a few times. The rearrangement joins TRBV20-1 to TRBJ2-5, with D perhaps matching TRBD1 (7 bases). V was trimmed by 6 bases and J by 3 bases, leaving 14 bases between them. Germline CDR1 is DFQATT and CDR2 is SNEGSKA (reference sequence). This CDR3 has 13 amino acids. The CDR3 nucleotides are TGCAGTGCCAGGGGGGTACCGAAAGAGACCCAGTACTTC. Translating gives CSARGVPKETQYF.

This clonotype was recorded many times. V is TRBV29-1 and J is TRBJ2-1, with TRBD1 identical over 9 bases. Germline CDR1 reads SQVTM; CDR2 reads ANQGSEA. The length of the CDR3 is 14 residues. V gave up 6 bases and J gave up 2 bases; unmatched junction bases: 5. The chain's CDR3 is CSVDRDRAYNEQFF. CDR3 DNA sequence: TGCAGCGTGGACCGGGACAGGGCCTACAATGAGCAGTTCTTC.

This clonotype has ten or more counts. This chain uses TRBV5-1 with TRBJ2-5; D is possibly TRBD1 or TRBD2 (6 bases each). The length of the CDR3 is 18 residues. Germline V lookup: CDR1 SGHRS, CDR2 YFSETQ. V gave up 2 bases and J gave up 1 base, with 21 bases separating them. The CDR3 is CASSFQGQRTTSQETQYF. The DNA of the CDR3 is TGCGCCAGCAGCTTCCAGGGGCAGAGGACTACATCCCAAGAGACCCAGTACTTC.

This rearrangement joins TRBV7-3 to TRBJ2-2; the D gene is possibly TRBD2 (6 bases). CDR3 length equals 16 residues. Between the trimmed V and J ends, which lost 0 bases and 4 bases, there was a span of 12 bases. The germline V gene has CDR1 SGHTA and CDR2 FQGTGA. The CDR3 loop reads CASSLTAFGSTGELFF. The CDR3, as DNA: TGTGCCAGCAGCTTAACGGCCTTCGGGAGCACCGGGGAGCTGTTTTTT.

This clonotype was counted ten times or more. CDR3 loop: CASSPPGQPQHF. The CDR3 bases are TGTGCCAGCTCACCACCGGGGCAGCCCCAGCATTTT. The chain recombines TRBV18 with TRBJ1-5; no reliable D call. The CDR3 has 12 residues. The ends were cut back, 0 bases at V and 7 bases at J, with 4 bases in the middle. Germline V lookup: CDR1 KGHSH, CDR2 LQKENI.

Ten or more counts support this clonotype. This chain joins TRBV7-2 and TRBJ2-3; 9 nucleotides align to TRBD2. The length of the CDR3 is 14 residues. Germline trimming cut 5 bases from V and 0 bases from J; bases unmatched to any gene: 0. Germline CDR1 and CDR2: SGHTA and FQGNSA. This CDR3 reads CASSTSGSTDTQYF. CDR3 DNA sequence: TGTGCCAGCAGCACTAGCGGGAGCACAGATACGCAGTATTTT.

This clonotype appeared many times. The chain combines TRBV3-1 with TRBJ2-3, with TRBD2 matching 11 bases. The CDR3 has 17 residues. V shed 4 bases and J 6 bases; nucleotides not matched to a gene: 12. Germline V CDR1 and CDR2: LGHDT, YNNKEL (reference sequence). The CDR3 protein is CASSLRIAGGPADTQYF. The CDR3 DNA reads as TGTGCCAGCAGCCTTCGTATAGCGGGGGGGCCGGCTGATACGCAGTATTTT.

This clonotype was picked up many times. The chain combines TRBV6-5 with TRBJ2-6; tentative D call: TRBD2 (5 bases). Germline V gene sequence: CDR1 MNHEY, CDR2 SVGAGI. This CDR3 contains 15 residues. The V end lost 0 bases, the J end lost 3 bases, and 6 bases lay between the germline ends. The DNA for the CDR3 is TGTGCCAGCAGTTACTCTGGGAGTGGGGCCAACGTCCTGACTTTC. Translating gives CASSYSGSGANVLTF.

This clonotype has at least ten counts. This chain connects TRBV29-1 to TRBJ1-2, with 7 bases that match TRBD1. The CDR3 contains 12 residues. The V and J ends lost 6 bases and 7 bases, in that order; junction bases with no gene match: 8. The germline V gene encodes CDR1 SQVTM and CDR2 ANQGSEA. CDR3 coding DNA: TGCAGCGTACACAGGGGTGTCGGTGGCTACACCTTC. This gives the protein CSVHRGVGGYTF.

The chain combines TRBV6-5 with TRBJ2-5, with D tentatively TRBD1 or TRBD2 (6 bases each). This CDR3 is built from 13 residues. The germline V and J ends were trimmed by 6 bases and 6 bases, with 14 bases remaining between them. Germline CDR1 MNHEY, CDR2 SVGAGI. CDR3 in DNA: TGTGCCAGCAGGTCTCCGGGGGACAAGACCCAGTACTTC. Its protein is CASRSPGDKTQYF.

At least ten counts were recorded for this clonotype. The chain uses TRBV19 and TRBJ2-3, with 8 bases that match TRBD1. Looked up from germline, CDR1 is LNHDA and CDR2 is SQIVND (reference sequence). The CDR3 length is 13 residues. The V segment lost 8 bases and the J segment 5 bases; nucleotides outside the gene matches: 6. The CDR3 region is CASSGQVRDTQYF. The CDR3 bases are TGTGCCAGTTCGGGACAGGTTCGAGATACGCAGTATTTT. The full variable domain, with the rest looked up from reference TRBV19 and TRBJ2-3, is DGGITQSPKYLFRKEGQNVTLSCEQNLNHDAMYWYRQDPGQGLRLIYYSQIVNDFQKGDIAEGYSVSREKKESFPLTVTSAQKNPTAFYLCASSGQVRDTQYFGPGTRLTVL.

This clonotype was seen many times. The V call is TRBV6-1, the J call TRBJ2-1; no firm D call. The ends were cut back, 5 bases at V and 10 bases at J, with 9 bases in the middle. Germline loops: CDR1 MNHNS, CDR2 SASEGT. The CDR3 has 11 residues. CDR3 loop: CASSFRGEQFF. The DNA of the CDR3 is TGTGCCAGCAGTTTTCGTGGGGAGCAGTTCTTC.

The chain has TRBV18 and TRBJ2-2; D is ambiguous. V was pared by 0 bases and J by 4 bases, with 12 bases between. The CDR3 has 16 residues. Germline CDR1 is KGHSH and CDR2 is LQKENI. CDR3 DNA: TGTGCCAGCTCACCACCTGGCCTCACGGGCACCGGGGAGCTGTTTTTT. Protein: CASSPPGLTGTGELFF.

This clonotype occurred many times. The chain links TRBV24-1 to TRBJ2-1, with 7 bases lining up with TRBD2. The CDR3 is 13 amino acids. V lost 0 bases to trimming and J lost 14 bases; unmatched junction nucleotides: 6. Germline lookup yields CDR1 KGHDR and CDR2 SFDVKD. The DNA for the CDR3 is TGTGCCACCAGTGATTTGAAGGGAGGGATGGAGTTCTTC. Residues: CATSDLKGGMEFF.

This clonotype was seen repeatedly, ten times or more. The CDR3 here is CASSFSRGNYGYTF. In DNA, the CDR3 is TGTGCCAGCAGTTTTAGCCGGGGCAACTATGGCTACACCTTC. The chain carries TRBV28 and TRBJ1-2; weak D call: TRBD1 (5 bases). Germline V gives CDR1 MDHEN, CDR2 SYDVKM. V lost 3 bases and J lost 2, with 10 bases in between. This CDR3 has 14 amino acids.

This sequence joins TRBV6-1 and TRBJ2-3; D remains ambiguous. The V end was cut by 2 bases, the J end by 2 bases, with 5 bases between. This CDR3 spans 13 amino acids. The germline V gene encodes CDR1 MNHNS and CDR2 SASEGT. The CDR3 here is CASSEWSTDTQYF. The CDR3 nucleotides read TGTGCCAGCAGTGAATGGTCCACAGATACGCAGTATTTT.

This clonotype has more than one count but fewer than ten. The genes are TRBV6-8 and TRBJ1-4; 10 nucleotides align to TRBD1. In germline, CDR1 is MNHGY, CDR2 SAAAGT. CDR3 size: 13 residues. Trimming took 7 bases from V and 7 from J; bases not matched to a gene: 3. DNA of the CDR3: TGTGCCAGCAAAGGGACAGGGGTTGAAAAACTGTTTTTT. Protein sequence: CASKGTGVEKLFF.

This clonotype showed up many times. CDR3 nucleotide sequence: TGTGCCAGCAGCTCCCGACTAGCGGGGGGCACAGATACGCAGTATTTT. Translation: CASSSRLAGGTDTQYF. The chain uses TRBV7-6 and TRBJ2-3; 12 positions match TRBD2. V shed 4 bases and J 1 base; nucleotides not matched to a gene: 3. CDR1 is SGHVS, CDR2 FNYEAQ, per germline. This CDR3 comprises 16 residues.

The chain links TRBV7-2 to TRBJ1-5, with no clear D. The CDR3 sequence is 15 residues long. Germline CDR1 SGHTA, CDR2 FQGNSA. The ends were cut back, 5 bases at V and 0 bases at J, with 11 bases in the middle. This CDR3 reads CASSPSVSSNQPQHF. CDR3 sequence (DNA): TGTGCCAGCAGCCCATCGGTATCTAGCAATCAGCCCCAGCATTTT.

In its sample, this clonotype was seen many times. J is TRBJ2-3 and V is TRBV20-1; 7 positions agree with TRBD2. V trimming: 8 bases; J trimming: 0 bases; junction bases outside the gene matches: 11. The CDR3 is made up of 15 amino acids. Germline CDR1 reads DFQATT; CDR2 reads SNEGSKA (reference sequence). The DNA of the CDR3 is TGCAGTCCCCCTCGGGCTAGCGGAAGCACAGATACGCAGTATTTT. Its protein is CSPPRASGSTDTQYF.

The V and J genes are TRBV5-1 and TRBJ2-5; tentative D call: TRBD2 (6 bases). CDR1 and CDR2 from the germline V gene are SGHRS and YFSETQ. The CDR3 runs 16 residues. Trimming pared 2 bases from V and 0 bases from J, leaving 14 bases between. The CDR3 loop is CASSFGGTQYQETQYF. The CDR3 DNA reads TGCGCCAGCAGCTTTGGGGGGACCCAGTACCAAGAGACCCAGTACTTC.

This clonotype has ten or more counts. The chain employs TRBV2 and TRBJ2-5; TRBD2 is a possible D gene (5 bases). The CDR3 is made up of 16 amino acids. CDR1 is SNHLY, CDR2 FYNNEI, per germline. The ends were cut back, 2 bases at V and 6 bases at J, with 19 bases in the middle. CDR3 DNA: TGTGCCAGCAGTGAAAGTTGGCTAGCTCGAAGGCAGACCCAGTACTTC. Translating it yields CASSESWLARRQTQYF.